The 14 T cell receptor beta chains listed next were all sequenced from one sample in a study of CD8 T cells in ankylosing spondylitis. TCRdb re-derived calls from the 5' RACE reads in MiXCR, one entry per CDR3 protein. The sample records roughly 470,000 distinct CDR3 sequences, 20% to 30% being singletons. Antigens for these TCRs are unknown. The study, taken as a whole, reports: A motif of eight highly homologous TCR beta variants was seen as apparently characteristic of ankylosing spondylitis blood.

The sequenced sample consisted of blood, either unsorted or a sorted T cell fraction (not recorded which). These receptors came from a male donor with ankylosing spondylitis.

The chain couples TRBV5-1 to TRBJ2-1, with a possible D match to TRBD1 (6 bases). The germline V gene encodes CDR1 SGHRS and CDR2 YFSETQ. Between the trimmed V and J ends, which lost 1 base and 5 bases, there was a span of 13 bases. This CDR3 is 15 amino acids long. The CDR3 nucleotides are TGCGCCAGCAGCTTGTACGTAAGGGGGAACAATGAGCAGTTCTTC. Translating gives CASSLYVRGNNEQFF.

The V and J genes are TRBV28 and TRBJ2-2; D remains ambiguous. CDR1 is MDHEN, CDR2 SYDVKM, per germline. CDR3 length: 15 residues. The V and J ends lost 7 bases and 0 bases respectively, with 12 bases between them. For the CDR3, the DNA is TGTGCCAGCAAAGTACGGGCCTCGAACACCGGGGAGCTGTTTTTT. Its translation: CASKVRASNTGELFF.

V and J are TRBV5-1 and TRBJ1-1; D is possibly TRBD1 (5 bases). Germline CDR1 and CDR2: SGHRS and YFSETQ. The CDR3 spans 14 residues. V lost 4 bases, J lost 1 base, and 11 bases lay in between. The CDR3 DNA is TGCGCCAGCAGCACGACAGTTACGAACACTGAAGCTTTCTTT. It translates to CASSTTVTNTEAFF.

The sample holds a few counts of this clonotype. The rearrangement joins TRBV15 to TRBJ2-1; 9 nucleotides agree with TRBD2. CDR1 LNHNV and CDR2 YYDKDF come from the germline V gene (reference sequence). This CDR3 is built from 15 residues. Trimming removed 1 base from V and 7 bases from J; junction bases left unmatched: 5. The CDR3 here is CATSRVSGSLNEQFF. The DNA of the CDR3 is TGTGCCACCAGCAGAGTTAGCGGGAGTCTTAATGAGCAGTTCTTC.

DNA for the CDR3: TGTGCCATCAGCCGGGACAGGGTAGATGAGACCCAGTACTTC. Protein product: CAISRDRVDETQYF. V usage is TRBV10-3 and J usage is TRBJ2-5, with 9 bases identical to TRBD1. Germline loops: CDR1 ENHRY, CDR2 SYGVKD. Unmatched junction bases numbered 7, after V lost 6 bases and J lost 5 bases. The CDR3 is 14 residues long.

The table lists this clonotype with a few counts. The chain has TRBV5-1 and TRBJ1-2; D is possibly TRBD1 (6 bases). V shed 3 bases and J shed 5 bases, with 23 bases lying between them. Germline CDR1 SGHRS, CDR2 YFSETQ. This CDR3 has 17 amino acids. CDR3 DNA: TGCGCCAGCAGCTGGGCCCCGCGTGGGGGCGCGTCGTATGGCTACACCTTC. Protein sequence: CASSWAPRGGASYGYTF.

This clonotype occurred a few times. The V gene is TRBV20-1, the J gene TRBJ1-5; 8 nucleotides align to TRBD1. Unmatched junction bases numbered 9, after V lost 4 bases and J lost 4 bases. The CDR3 consists of 15 residues. Germline V gene sequence: CDR1 DFQATT, CDR2 SNEGSKA (reference sequence). CDR3 DNA sequence: TGCAGTGCTACCATGACAGGGGTCGGAAATCAGCCCCAGCATTTT. Translating it yields CSATMTGVGNQPQHF.

This clonotype has just a few counts. The chain employs TRBV12-5 and TRBJ1-2, with D possibly TRBD1 on 5 matching bases. In germline, CDR1 is LGHNT, CDR2 FRNRAP. V shed 0 bases and J shed 6 bases, with 23 bases lying between them. The CDR3 covers 18 residues. The CDR3 region is CASGLVSMSPGEVDGYTF. The CDR3, as DNA: TGTGCTAGTGGTTTGGTAAGCATGTCTCCGGGGGAGGTCGATGGCTACACCTTC.

The chain couples TRBV27 to TRBJ1-6; D is uncertain. Germline V gene sequence: CDR1 MNHEY, CDR2 SMNVEV (reference sequence). The V end lost 0 bases, the J end lost 7 bases, and 10 bases lay between the germline ends. This CDR3 has 15 amino acids. This CDR3 reads CASSLSLQTNSPLHF. In DNA, the CDR3 is TGTGCCAGCAGTTTATCGCTACAGACGAATTCACCCCTCCACTTT.

This clonotype came up a few times. This rearrangement joins TRBV10-3 to TRBJ2-1; TRBD2 matches at 14 bases. The germline CDR1 and CDR2 sequences are ENHRY and SYGVKD. The CDR3 spans 13 residues. V was pared by 8 bases and J by 8 bases, with 2 bases of the junction left unmatched. DNA for the CDR3: TGTGCCATCGGGGGACTAGCGGGAGATGAGCAGTTCTTC. It yields the protein CAIGGLAGDEQFF.

This clonotype was picked up a small number of times. The V and J genes are TRBV5-5 and TRBJ2-3; unclear D gene. Germline assignment: CDR1 SGHKS and CDR2 YYEKEE (reference sequence). This CDR3 has 12 amino acids. Trimming stripped 4 bases from V and 6 bases from J, with 9 bases between. The CDR3 region is CASSDGDDTQYF. The CDR3 DNA follows: TGTGCCAGCAGCGATGGCGATGATACGCAGTATTTT.

This chain joins TRBV2 and TRBJ1-4; 9 nucleotides line up with TRBD1. CDR3 length: 15 amino acids. Germline CDR1 and CDR2: SNHLY and FYNNEI. V lost 3 bases, J lost 4 bases, and 3 bases stayed unmatched. CDR3 loop: CASSDTGGINEKLFF. The DNA for the CDR3 is TGTGCCAGCAGTGACACAGGGGGCATTAATGAAAAACTGTTTTTT.

This clonotype was counted a few times. The V gene is TRBV6-6, the J gene TRBJ2-7; 9 nucleotides agree with TRBD1. V was clipped by 6 bases and J by 4 bases; unmatched bases: 4. Per germline, CDR1 MNHNY and CDR2 SVGAGI (reference sequence). The CDR3 consists of 13 residues. CDR3 loop: CASRVTGGYEQYF. CDR3 nucleotides: TGTGCCAGCAGGGTGACAGGGGGTTACGAGCAGTACTTC.

This clonotype appeared a few times. The rearrangement links TRBV20-1 to TRBJ2-3; 9 positions match TRBD2. This CDR3 has 16 amino acids. Germline-derived CDR1 and CDR2 are DFQATT and SNEGSKA (reference sequence). V lost 0 bases to trimming and J lost 3 bases; unmatched junction nucleotides: 7. In nucleotides, the CDR3 is TGCAGTGCTAGAGATCGAAGAGCGGGAGGTACAGATACGCAGTATTTT. It is translated as CSARDRRAGGTDTQYF.